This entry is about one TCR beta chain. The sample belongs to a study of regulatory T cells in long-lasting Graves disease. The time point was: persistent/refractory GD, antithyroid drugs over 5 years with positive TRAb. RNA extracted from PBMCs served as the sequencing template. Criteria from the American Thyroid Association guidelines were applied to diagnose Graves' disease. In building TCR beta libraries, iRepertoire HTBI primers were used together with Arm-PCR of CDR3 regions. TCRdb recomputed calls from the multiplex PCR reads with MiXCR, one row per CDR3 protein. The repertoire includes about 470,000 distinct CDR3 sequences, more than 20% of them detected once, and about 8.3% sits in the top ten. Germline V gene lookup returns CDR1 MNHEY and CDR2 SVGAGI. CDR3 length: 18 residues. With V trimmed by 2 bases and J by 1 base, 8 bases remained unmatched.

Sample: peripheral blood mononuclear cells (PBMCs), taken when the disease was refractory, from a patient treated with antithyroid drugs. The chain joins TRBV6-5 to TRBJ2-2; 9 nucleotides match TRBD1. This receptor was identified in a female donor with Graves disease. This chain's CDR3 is CASSYHVGQGLNTGELFF. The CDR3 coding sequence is TGTGCCAGCAGTTACCACGTGGGACAGGGTTTGAACACCGGGGAGCTGTTTTTT.